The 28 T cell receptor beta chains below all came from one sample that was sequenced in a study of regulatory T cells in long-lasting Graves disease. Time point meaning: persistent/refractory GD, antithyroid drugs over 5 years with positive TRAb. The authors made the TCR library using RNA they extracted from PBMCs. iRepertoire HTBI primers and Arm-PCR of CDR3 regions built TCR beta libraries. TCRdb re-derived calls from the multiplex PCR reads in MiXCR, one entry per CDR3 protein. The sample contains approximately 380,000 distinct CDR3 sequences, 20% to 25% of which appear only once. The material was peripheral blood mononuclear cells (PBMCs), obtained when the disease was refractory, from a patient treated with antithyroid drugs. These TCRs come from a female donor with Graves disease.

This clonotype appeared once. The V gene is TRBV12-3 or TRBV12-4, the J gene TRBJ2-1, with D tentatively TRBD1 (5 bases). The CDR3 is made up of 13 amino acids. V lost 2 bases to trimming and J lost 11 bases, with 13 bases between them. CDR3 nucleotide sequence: TGTGCCAGCAGTTTAAGGGGTCGTGATAAGCAGTTCTTC. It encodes CASSLRGRDKQFF.

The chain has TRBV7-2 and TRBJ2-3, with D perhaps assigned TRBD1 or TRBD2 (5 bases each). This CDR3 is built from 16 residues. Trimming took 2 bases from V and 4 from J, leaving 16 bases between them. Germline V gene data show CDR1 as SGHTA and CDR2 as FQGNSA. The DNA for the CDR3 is TGTGCCAGCAGCTTACCGAGGGGCGGTGGGGCAGATACGCAGTATTTT. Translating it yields CASSLPRGGGADTQYF. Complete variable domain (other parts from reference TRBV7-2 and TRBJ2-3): GAGVSQSPSNKVTEKGKDVELRCDPISGHTALYWYRQSLGQGLEFLIYFQGNSAPDKSGLPSDRFSAERTGGSVSTLTIQRTQQEDSAVYLCASSLPRGGGADTQYFGPGTRLTVL.

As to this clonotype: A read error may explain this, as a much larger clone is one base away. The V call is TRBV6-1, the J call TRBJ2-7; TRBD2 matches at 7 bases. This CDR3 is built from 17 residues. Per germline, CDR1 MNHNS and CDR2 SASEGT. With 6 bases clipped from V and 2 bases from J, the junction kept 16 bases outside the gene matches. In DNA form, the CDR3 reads TGTGCCAGCAGCTCCCTGCGTCAGCGGGAACACACCTACGAGCAGTACTTC. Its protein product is CASSSLRQREHTYEQYF.

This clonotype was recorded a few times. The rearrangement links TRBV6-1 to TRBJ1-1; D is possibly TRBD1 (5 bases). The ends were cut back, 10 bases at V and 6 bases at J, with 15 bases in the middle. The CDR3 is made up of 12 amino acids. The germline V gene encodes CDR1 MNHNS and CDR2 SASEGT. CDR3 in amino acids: CATRTGDAEAFF. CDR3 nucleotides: TGTGCCACTCGGACCGGGGACGCTGAAGCTTTCTTT.

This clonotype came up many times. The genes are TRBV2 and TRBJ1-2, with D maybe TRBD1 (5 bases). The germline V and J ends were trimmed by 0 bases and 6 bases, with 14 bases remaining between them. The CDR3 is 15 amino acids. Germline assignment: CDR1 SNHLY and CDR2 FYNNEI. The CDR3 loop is CASSEALEGQDGYTF. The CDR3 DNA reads TGTGCCAGCAGTGAAGCGCTGGAGGGGCAGGATGGCTACACCTTC.

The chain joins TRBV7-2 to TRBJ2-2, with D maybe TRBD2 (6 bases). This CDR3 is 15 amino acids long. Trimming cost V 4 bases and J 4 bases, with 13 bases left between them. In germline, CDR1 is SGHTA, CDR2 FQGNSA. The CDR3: CASSSTRWGTGELFF. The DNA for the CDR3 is TGTGCCAGCAGCTCGACTAGATGGGGCACCGGGGAGCTGTTTTTT.

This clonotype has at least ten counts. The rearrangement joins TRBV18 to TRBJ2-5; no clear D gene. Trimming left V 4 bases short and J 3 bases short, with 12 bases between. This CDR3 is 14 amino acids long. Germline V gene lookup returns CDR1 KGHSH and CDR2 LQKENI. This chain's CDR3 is CASSHSQLKETQYF. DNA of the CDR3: TGTGCCAGCTCACATTCACAGCTAAAAGAGACCCAGTACTTC.

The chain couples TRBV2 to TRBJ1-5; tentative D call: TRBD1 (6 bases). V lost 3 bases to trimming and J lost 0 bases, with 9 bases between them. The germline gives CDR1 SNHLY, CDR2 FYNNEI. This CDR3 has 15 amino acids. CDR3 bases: TGTGCCAGCAGTGAGGGGACACATAGCAATCAGCCCCAGCATTTT. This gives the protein CASSEGTHSNQPQHF.

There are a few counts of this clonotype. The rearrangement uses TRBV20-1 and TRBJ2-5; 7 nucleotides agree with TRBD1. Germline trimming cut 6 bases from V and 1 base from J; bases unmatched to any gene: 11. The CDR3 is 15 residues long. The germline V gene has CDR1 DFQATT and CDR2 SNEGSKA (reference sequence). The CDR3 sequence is CSAPRQGAAQETQYF. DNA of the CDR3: TGCAGTGCCCCTCGACAGGGAGCGGCCCAAGAGACCCAGTACTTC.

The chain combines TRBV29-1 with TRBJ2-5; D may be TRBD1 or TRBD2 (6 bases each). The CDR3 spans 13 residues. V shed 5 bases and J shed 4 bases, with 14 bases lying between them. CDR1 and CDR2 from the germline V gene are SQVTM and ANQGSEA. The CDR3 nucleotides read TGCAGCGTTTCCTTAGGGGGGAGAGAGACCCAGTACTTC. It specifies CSVSLGGRETQYF.

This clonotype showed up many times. The DNA for the CDR3 is TGTGCCTGGACACGACAGGGGAACTATGGCTACACCTTC. Protein: CAWTRQGNYGYTF. The chain uses TRBV30 and TRBJ1-2, with TRBD1 matching over 8 bases. The CDR3 has 13 residues. The germline CDR1 and CDR2 sequences are GTSNPN and SVGIG (reference sequence). V trimming: 4 bases; J trimming: 2 bases; junction bases outside the gene matches: 3.

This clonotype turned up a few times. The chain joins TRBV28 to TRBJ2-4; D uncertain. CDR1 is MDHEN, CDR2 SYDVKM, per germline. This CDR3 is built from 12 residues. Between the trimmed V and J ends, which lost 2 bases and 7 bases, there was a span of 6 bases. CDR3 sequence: CASSLPRNIQYF. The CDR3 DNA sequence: TGTGCCAGCAGTTTACCTAGGAACATTCAGTACTTC.

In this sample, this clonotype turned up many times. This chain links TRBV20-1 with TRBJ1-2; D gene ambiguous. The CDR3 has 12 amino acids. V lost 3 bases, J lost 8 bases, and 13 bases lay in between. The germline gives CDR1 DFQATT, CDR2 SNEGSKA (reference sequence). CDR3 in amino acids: CSARDQRGGYTF. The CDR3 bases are TGCAGTGCTAGGGATCAAAGAGGCGGCTACACCTTC.

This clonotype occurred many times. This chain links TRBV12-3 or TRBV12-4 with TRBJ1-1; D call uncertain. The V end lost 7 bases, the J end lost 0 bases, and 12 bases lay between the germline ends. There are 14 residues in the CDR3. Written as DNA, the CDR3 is TGTGCCAGCAATGACGAAACACTGAACACTGAAGCTTTCTTT. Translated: CASNDETLNTEAFF.

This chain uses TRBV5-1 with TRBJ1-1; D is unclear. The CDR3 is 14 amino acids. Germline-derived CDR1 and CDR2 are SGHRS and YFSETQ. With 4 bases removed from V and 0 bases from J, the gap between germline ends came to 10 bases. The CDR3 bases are TGCGCCAGCAGCACCGGACGGCTGAACACTGAAGCTTTCTTT. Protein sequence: CASSTGRLNTEAFF.

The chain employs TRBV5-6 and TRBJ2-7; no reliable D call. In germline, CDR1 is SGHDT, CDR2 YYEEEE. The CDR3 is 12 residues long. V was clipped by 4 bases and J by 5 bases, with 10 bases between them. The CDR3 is CASSDFLNEQYF. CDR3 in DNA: TGTGCCAGCAGCGACTTTCTAAACGAGCAGTACTTC.

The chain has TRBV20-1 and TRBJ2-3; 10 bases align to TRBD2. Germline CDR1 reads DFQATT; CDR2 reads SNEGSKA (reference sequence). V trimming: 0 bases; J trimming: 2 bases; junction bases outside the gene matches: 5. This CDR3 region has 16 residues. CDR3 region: CSARDLAGATTDTQYF. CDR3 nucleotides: TGCAGTGCTAGAGATCTAGCGGGAGCAACCACAGATACGCAGTATTTT.

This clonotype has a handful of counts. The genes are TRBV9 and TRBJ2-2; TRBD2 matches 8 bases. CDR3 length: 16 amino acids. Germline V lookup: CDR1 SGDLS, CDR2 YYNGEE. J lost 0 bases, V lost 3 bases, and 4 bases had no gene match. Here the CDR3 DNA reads TGTGCCAGCAGCGCTACTAGCGGATCGAACACCGGGGAGCTGTTTTTT. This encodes CASSATSGSNTGELFF.

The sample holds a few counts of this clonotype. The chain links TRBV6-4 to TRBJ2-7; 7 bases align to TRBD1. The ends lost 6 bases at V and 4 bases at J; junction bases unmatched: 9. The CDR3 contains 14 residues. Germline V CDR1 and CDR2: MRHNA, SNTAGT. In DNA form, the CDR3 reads TGTGCCAGCAGATCAGGACAGGCACGGTACGAGCAGTACTTC. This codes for CASRSGQARYEQYF.

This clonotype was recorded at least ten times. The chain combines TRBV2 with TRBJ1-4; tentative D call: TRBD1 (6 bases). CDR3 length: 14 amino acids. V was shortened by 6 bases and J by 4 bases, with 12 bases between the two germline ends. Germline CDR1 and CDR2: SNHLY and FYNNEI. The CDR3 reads CASRVGQINEKLFF. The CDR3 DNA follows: TGTGCCAGCAGAGTAGGACAGATTAATGAAAAACTGTTTTTT.

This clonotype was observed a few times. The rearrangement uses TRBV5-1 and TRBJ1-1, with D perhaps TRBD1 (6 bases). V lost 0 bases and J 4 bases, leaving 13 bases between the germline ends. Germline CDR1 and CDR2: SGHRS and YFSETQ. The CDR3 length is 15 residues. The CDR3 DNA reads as TGCGCCAGCAGCTTGGACGGGGGAGGGGGCACTGAAGCTTTCTTT. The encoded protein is CASSLDGGGGTEAFF.

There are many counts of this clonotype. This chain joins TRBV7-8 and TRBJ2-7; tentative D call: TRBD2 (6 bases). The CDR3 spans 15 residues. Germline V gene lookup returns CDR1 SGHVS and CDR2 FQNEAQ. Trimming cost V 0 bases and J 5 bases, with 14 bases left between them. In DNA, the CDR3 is TGTGCCAGCAGCTTAGCAGGGACTCTCGCCCACGAGCAGTACTTC. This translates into CASSLAGTLAHEQYF.

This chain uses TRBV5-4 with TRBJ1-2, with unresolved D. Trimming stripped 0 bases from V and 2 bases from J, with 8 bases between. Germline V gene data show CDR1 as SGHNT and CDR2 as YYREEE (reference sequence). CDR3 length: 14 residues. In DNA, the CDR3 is TGTGCCAGCAGCTTGGGACCGAAGAACTATGGCTACACCTTC. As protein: CASSLGPKNYGYTF.

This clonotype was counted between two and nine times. The CDR3 here is CASSSWTGGTQQYF. CDR3 DNA sequence: TGCGCCAGCAGCTCCTGGACAGGGGGCACCCAGCAGTACTTC. The chain joins TRBV5-1 to TRBJ2-7, with 11 bases aligning to TRBD1. Trimming at V came to 3 bases and at J to 8 bases, leaving 7 bases not matched to a gene. The CDR3 extends over 14 amino acids. Germline CDR1 is SGHRS and CDR2 is YFSETQ. Combining the CDR3 with reference TRBV5-1 and TRBJ2-7 gives the whole variable domain KAGVTQTPRYLIKTRGQQVTLSCSPISGHRSVSWYQQTPGQGLQFLFEYFSETQRNKGNFPGRFSGRQFSNSRSEMNVSTLELGDSALYLCASSSWTGGTQQYFGPGTRLTVT.

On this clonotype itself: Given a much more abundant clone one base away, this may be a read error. The CDR3 region has the DNA TGTGCCGGCAGTCCCGGGACCCCCCAAAAAGAGACCCAGTACTTC. It specifies CAGSPGTPQKETQYF. The J gene is TRBJ2-5, the V gene TRBV2; D is tentatively TRBD1 or TRBD2 (5 bases each). There are 15 residues in the CDR3. CDR1 and CDR2 (germline): SNHLY, FYNNEI.

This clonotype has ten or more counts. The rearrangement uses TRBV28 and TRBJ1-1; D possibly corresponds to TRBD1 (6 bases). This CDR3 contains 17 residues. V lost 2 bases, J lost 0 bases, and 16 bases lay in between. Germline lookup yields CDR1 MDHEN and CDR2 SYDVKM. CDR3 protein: CASSLEGGAILNTEAFF. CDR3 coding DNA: TGTGCCAGCAGTTTAGAGGGGGGGGCCATATTGAACACTGAAGCTTTCTTT.

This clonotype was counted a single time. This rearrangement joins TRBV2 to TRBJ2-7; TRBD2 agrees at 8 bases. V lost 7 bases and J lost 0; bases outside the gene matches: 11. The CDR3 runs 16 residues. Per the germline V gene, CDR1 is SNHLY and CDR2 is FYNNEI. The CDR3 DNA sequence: TGTGCCAGCAACGGGTTAGCGGGGCCGAGCTCCTACGAGCAGTACTTC. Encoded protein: CASNGLAGPSSYEQYF.

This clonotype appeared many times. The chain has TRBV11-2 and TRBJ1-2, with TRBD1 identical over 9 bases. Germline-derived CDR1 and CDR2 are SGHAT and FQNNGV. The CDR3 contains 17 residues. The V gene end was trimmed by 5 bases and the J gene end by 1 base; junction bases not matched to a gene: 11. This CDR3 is CASSPRQGESLNYGYTF. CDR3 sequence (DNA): TGTGCCAGCAGCCCAAGACAGGGGGAGTCTCTTAACTATGGCTACACCTTC.